This TCR beta chain was captured in a study of blood T cell repertoires in COVID-19. In the study overall: Nucleic acid was either cDNA or gDNA, and it came from T cells, B-cell-depleted T cells, or PBMCs.

The table came from immunoSEQ multiplex PCR; TCRdb's copy has only in-frame clones and leaves some out. This sample has some 140,000 clones, with 65% to 80% found just once. This CDR3 contains 15 residues. Germline V gene sequence: CDR1 SEHNR, CDR2 FQNEAQ (reference sequence). The J segment lost 11 bases and the V segment lost 1 base, leaving 13 bases of the junction unmatched. Ten or more counts support this clone. The sequencing sample was made of peripheral blood. This TCR came from an elderly man with acute or convalescent COVID-19. This rearrangement joins TRBV7-9 to TRBJ1-1; 7 bases line up with TRBD1. CDR3 nucleotides: TGTGCCAGCAGCTTAGGAGGGACAGAGGGAAGTGGGGCTTTCTTT. It encodes CASSLGGTEGSGAFF. The variable domain in full, with the rest retrieved from reference TRBV7-9 and TRBJ1-1, is DTGVSQNPRHKITKRGQNVTFRCDPISEHNRLYWYRQTLGQGPEFLTYFQNEAQLEKSRLLSDRFSAERPKGSFSTLEIQRTEQGDSAMYLCASSLGGTEGSGAFFGQGTRLTVV.